The present TCR beta chain was sequenced within a study of blood T cell repertoires in COVID-19. At the level of the study: Samples came from the United States, Italy and Spain, spanning acute and convalescent COVID-19. T cells, B-cell-depleted T cells, or PBMCs provided the cDNA or gDNA that served as material.

Recruits, aged about 18 to 100 years, lived in 20 to 30 US areas. Cohort 3 donors were reported recovered after two negative PCRs, clearance, or symptom resolution. Assay used: immunoSEQ multiplex PCR; TCRdb lists only in-frame clones, some missing. Of 350,000 or so clones in the sample, about 90% were seen once. The CDR3 has 14 amino acids. With 6 bases clipped from V and 5 bases from J, the junction kept 6 bases outside the gene matches. Per germline, CDR1 MDHEN and CDR2 SYDVKM. The TCR comes from a woman aged 30 to 39 who had recovered from COVID-19. Sequenced sample: PBMCs or T cells enriched from blood (not recorded which). The rearrangement uses TRBV28 and TRBJ1-3; 8 nucleotides line up with TRBD1. CDR3 DNA: TGTGCCAGCAGGGCAGGGGGCTTAAGAAACACCATATATTTT. Protein sequence: CASRAGGLRNTIYF.